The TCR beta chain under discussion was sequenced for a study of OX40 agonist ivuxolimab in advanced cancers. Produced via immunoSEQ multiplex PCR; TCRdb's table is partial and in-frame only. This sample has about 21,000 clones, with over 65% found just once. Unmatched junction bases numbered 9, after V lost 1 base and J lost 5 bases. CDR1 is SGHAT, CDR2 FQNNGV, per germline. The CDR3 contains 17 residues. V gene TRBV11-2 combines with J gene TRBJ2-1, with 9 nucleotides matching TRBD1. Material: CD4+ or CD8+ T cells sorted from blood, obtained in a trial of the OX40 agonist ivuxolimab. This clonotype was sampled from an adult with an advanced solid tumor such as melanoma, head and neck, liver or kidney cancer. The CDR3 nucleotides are TGTGCCAGCAGCTTAGGACTCGGGGACAGGGCCGACAATGAGCAGTTCTTC. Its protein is CASSLGLGDRADNEQFF.